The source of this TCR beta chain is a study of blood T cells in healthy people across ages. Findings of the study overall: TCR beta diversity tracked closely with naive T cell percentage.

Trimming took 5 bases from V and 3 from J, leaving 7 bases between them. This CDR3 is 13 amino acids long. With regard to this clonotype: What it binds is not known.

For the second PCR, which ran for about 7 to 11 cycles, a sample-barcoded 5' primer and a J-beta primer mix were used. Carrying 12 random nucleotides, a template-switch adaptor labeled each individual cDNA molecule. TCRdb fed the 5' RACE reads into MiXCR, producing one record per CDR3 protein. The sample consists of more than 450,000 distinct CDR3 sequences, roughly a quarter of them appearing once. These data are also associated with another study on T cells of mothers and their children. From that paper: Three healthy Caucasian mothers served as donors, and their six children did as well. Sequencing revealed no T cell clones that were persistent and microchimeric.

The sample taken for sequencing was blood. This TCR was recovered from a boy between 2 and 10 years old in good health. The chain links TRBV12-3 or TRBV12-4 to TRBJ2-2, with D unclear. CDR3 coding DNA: TGTGCCAGCAGTCCCTTGGACACCGGGGAGCTGTTTTTT. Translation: CASSPLDTGELFF.